This is a list of T cell receptor beta chains from one sample in a study of blood T cell repertoires in COVID-19. The method was immunoSEQ multiplex PCR; TCRdb's version includes in-frame clones alone and lacks a portion of them. Of about 200,000 clones detected, 80% to 90% appear once; the ten largest clones hold 4.8%. Sequencing was done on a sample of PBMCs or T cells enriched from blood (not recorded which). The receptors come from a woman between 50 and 59 years old who had been exposed to COVID-19. CDR3s include the opening cysteine and the closing phenylalanine or tryptophan. The D gene is left open where the match is weak. Size values are once, few and many counts, or a class for expanded clones, and some rows have none.

V gene	clone size	J gene	D gene	CDR3 protein
TRBV5-4	.	TRBJ1-3	.	CASSLAGGSGNTIYF
TRBV11-2	.	TRBJ2-5	.	CASSFRSASETQYF
TRBV21-1	.	TRBJ2-4	.	CASSPWDRESIQYF
TRBV20-1	.	TRBJ1-4	.	CSASTVETNEKLFF
TRBV3-1/TRBV3-2	.	TRBJ2-5	TRBD2	CASSQDLLAGQETQYF
TRBV13	.	TRBJ1-1	TRBD1	CASSHRQGMNTEAFF
TRBV29-1	.	TRBJ2-5	TRBD2	CSVEGTTSGAQETQYF
TRBV11-2	.	TRBJ1-5	.	CASSLEWGRNQPQHF
TRBV7-2	.	TRBJ2-3	.	CASSLALTDTQYF
TRBV6-5	.	TRBJ2-7	TRBD1	CASSRRDRVYEQYF
TRBV7-9	.	TRBJ2-1	.	CASSLGQGSYNEQFF
TRBV24-1	.	TRBJ2-3	TRBD2	CATGGDRLDTQYF
TRBV19	few	TRBJ1-5	TRBD1	CASSTQGVEQPQHF
TRBV28	.	TRBJ1-2	.	CASSRPAAGENYGYTF
TRBV30	.	TRBJ1-2	.	CAWSQGLTNYGYTF
TRBV6-5	.	TRBJ2-3	.	CASAVRGGTQYF
TRBV29-1	.	TRBJ2-2	TRBD1	CSVEDLTSDRDTGELFF
TRBV24-1	.	TRBJ1-2	TRBD1	CATSDPTGGGGYTF
TRBV10-1	.	TRBJ2-5	TRBD1	CASSESGTGLWGTQYF
TRBV15	.	TRBJ1-3	.	CATSSQGTIGNTIYF
TRBV2	.	TRBJ2-2	.	CASSEARGNTGELFF
TRBV25-1	.	TRBJ1-1	TRBD1	CASSDYRDSEAFF
TRBV6-5	.	TRBJ1-5	TRBD1	CASRDRQGGNQPQHF
TRBV9	.	TRBJ1-6	TRBD1	CASSPGQAEYNSPLHF
TRBV19	.	TRBJ1-4	.	CASSIRLRVRGGTNEKLFF
TRBV11-2	.	TRBJ2-3	TRBD2	CASSLQLDSGGAWTQYF
TRBV5-4	once	TRBJ1-2	.	CASSLSGGYGYTF
TRBV28	few	TRBJ1-5	.	CASILGRGLNSNQPQHF
TRBV5-1	once	TRBJ1-6	.	CASSLVIGSPLHF
TRBV10-3	.	TRBJ1-5	.	CAISESTGPNQPQHF
TRBV19	.	TRBJ2-2	TRBD2	CASSIARGGLPGELFF
TRBV19	.	TRBJ2-5	.	CASSSGHETQYF
TRBV19	.	TRBJ2-3	TRBD2	CASSTSGYSTDTQYF
TRBV6-5	.	TRBJ2-3	.	CASKWRTTSTDTQYF
TRBV2	.	TRBJ2-1	.	CASSESEGVSYNEQFF
TRBV6-6	.	TRBJ1-1	TRBD1	CASSYEPEGARTEAFF
TRBV5-6	.	TRBJ1-1	.	CASSFLTGPGGEAFF
TRBV7-9	.	TRBJ2-3	TRBD2	CASSLAASTDTQYF
TRBV9	.	TRBJ2-3	.	CASSASPTYTDTQYF
TRBV30	.	TRBJ1-2	.	CAWSQAGEGYTF
TRBV11-2	.	TRBJ1-5	.	CASSLQDSNQPQHF
TRBV24-1	.	TRBJ1-3	.	CATSDLRSGVRNTIYF
TRBV27	.	TRBJ2-7	TRBD1	CASSSQLGQGGYEQYF
TRBV6-5	.	TRBJ1-6	TRBD1	CASRTGGGSPLHF
TRBV4-3	.	TRBJ1-1	TRBD1	CASSPKVSGTGGRNTEAFF
TRBV5-1	.	TRBJ2-3	.	CASSTTGDTQYF
TRBV7-9	.	TRBJ1-3	.	CASSLSAGNTIYF
TRBV5-4	.	TRBJ1-1	.	CASSSPGQRSTEAFF
TRBV27	.	TRBJ1-1	.	CASRTDFNTEAFF
TRBV5-1	.	TRBJ2-3	TRBD2	CASSTAGTATDTQYF